Included here is one T cell receptor (beta chain) sequence, with context. The antigen is not known. The donors belonged to the roughly 120-subject validation cohort, separate from the roughly 600-subject first cohort. Per germline, CDR1 MNHEY and CDR2 SVGAGI. J lost 8 bases, V lost 7 bases, and 7 bases had no gene match. The CDR3 is 13 amino acids. The data derive from a study of cytomegalovirus exposure and HLA in healthy donors. Study outcomes and limitations: Cytomegalovirus association was listed for 164 TCR beta chains. Specific recognition of CMV antigens was confirmed in vitro for a few chains (all CMV-associated).

Data came from immunoSEQ multiplex PCR; TCRdb stores just in-frame clones and leaves some out. The sample holds under 250,000 clones, more than 75% seen once. V gene TRBV6-5 combines with J gene TRBJ1-2; the match to TRBD1 covers 10 bases. This receptor was identified in a woman between 18 and 30 years old in good health and CMV-seropositive. Sequenced input: PBMCs. The CDR3 nucleotides are TGTGCCAGCAAACTGACAGGGGGCCGGGGCTACACCTTC. It specifies CASKLTGGRGYTF.